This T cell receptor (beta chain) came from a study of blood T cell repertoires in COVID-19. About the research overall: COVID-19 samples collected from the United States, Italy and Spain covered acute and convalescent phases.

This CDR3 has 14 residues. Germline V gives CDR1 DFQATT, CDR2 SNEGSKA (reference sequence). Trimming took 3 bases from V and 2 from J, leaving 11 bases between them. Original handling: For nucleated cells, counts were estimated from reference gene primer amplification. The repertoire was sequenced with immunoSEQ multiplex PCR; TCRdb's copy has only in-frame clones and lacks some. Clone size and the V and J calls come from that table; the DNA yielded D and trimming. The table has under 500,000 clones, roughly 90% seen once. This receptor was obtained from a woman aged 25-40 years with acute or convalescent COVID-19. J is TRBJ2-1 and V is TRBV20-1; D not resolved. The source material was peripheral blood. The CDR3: CSASVESAYNEQFF. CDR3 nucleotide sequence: TGCAGTGCTAGTGTTGAGTCTGCCTACAATGAGCAGTTCTTC.